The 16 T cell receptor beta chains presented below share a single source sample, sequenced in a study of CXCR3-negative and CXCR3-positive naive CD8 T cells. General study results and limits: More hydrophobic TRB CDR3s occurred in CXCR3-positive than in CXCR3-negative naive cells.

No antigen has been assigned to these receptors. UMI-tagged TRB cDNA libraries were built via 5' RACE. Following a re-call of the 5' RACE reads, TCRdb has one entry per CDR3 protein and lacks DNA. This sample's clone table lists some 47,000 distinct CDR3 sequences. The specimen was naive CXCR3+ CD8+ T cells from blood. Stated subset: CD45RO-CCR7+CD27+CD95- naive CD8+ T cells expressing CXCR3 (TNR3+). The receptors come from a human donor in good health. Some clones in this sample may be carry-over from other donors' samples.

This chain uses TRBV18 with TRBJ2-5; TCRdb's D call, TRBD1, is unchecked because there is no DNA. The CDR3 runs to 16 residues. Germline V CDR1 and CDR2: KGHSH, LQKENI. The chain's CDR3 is CASSPDSTGTEETQYF.

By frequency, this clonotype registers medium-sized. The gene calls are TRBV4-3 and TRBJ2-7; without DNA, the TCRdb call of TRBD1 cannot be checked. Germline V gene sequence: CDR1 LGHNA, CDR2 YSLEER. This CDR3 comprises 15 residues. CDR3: CASSQDAQGRWEQYF.

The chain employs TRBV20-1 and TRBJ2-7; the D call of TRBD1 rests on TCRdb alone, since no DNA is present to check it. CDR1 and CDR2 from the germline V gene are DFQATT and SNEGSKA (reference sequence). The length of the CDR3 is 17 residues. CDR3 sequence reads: CSARDIVRSTGAYEQYF.

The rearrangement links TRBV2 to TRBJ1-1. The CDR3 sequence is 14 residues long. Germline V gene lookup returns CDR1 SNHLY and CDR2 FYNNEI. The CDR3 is CASSFISRGTEAFF.

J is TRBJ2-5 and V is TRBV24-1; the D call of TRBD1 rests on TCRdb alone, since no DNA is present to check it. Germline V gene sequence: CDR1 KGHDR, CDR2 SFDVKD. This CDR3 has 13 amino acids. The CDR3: CATRGTGLETQYF.

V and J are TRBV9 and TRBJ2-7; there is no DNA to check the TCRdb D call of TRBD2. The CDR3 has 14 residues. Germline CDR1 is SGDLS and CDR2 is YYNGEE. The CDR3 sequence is CASSVGTRPYEQYF.

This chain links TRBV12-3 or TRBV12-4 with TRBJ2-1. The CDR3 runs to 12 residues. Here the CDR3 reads CASSLTLDEQFF.

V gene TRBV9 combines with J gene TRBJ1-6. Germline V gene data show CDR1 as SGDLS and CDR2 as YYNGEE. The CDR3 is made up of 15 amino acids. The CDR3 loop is CASSVDGRMNSPLHF.

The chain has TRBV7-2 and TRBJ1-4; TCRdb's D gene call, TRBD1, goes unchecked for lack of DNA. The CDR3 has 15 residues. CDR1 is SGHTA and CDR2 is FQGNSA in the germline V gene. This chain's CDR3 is CASSPRGTDNEKLFF.

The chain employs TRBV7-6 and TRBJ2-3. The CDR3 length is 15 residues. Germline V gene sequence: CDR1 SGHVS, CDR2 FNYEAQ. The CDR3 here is CASSLVPGSTDTQYF. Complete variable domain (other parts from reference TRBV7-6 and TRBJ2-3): GAGVSQSPRYKVTKRGQDVALRCDPISGHVSLYWYRQALGQGPEFLTYFNYEAQQDKSGLPNDRFSAERPEGSISTLTIQRTEQRDSAMYRCASSLVPGSTDTQYFGPGTRLTVL.

This CDR3 reads CASSWTALNTGELFF. The chain has TRBV9 and TRBJ2-2; TCRdb proposes TRBD1, but this gene call is untestable without DNA. This CDR3 has 15 residues. The V gene's germline CDR1 is SGDLS and CDR2 YYNGEE.

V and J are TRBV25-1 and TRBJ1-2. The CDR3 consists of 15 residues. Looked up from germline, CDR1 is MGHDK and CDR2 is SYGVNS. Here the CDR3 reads CASSEPEHLPHGYTF.

CDR3 region: CASSYGQYNSPLHF. The rearrangement uses TRBV28 and TRBJ1-6; without DNA, the TCRdb call of TRBD1 cannot be checked. Germline V gene lookup returns CDR1 MDHEN and CDR2 SYDVKM. The CDR3 sequence is 14 residues long.

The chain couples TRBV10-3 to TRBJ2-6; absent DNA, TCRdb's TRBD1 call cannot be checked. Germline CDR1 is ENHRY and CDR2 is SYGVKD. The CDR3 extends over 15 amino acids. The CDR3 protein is CAISAGETGANVLTF.

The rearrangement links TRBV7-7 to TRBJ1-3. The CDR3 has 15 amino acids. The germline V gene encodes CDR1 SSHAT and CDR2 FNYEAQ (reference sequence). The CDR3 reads CASSLLRESTNTIYF.

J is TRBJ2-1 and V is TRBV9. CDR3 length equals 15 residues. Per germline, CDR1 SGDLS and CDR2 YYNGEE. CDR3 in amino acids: CASSVEGKAYNEQFF.